This T cell receptor beta chain appears in the sequencing data of a study of cytomegalovirus exposure and HLA in healthy donors. Study details: Findings of an earlier analysis included some 110 million unique TCR beta sequences from roughly 200 million T cells. General study points: Through in vitro validation, three CMV-associated chains were shown to be specific for CMV antigens.

Details on this clone: Its antigen is unknown.

In the PCR, 60 Vbeta and 13 Jbeta primers were used. Assay used: immunoSEQ multiplex PCR; TCRdb lists only in-frame clones, some missing. The sample lists 150,000 to 200,000 clones; about 80% were seen once. V dropped 9 bases and J dropped 4; count of bases not matched to a gene: 12. Germline-derived CDR1 and CDR2 are SNHLY and FYNNEI. The CDR3 covers 15 residues. The TCR originated in a young woman in good health and CMV-seronegative. Sequencing was performed on PBMCs. The V gene is TRBV2, the J gene TRBJ2-7, with 10 bases matching TRBD1. Written as DNA, the CDR3 is TGTGCCAGTGATGGGAGGGACAGGGGTGCTTACGAGCAGTACTTC. It encodes CASDGRDRGAYEQYF.